These 25 T cell receptor beta chains came from one sample sequenced in a study of T cell responses to AZD1222 COVID-19 vaccine (dated by TCRdb to 2020 to 2023). The sample's time point label is to be understood as: about 28 days (+/-7) after the second vaccine dose. To prepare the library, the immunoSEQ multiplex PCR assay was applied. The table comes from immuneACCESS by way of TCRdb, which keeps in-frame sequences with V and J called. Part of the clones is missing from these tables; in studies checked, under half for an unresolved V gene and the rest for unknown reasons. Across this sample there are about 150,000 clones, with roughly 93% seen only once. Of the sample, around 7.1% is held by the ten largest clones. The material sequenced was peripheral blood, taken 28 days after the second AZD1222 dose. Every receptor here comes from an adult who received the AZD1222 COVID-19 vaccine.

The V gene is TRBV5-4, the J gene TRBJ2-7; 7 bases match TRBD2. Germline loops: CDR1 SGHNT, CDR2 YYREEE (reference sequence). The V and J ends lost 0 bases and 3 bases, in that order; junction bases with no gene match: 3. This CDR3 is 14 amino acids long. The CDR3: CASSLAGGLYEQYF. In DNA form, the CDR3 reads TGTGCCAGCAGCTTGGCGGGGGGACTCTACGAGCAGTACTTC.

This sequence joins TRBV12-3 or TRBV12-4 and TRBJ1-1; D is possibly TRBD1 (5 bases). The CDR3 spans 12 residues. V lost 0 bases to trimming and J lost 10 bases, with 9 bases between them. The CDR3 loop reads CASSLAGTGAFF. The CDR3 bases are TGTGCCAGCAGTTTAGCCGGGACGGGAGCTTTCTTT.

The chain uses TRBV30 and TRBJ1-1; 8 nucleotides match TRBD1. The CDR3 spans 13 residues. The V gene end was trimmed by 5 bases and the J gene end by 8 bases; junction bases not matched to a gene: 10. Germline CDR1 and CDR2: GTSNPN and SVGIG (reference sequence). This CDR3 is CAWEDRGVGEAFF. The DNA for the CDR3 is TGTGCCTGGGAAGACAGGGGTGTTGGGGAAGCTTTCTTT.

In this sample, this clone turned up once. Mismatch with germline at one junction end may stem from a read error. V gene TRBV7-9 combines with J gene TRBJ1-1; D remains ambiguous. The germline CDR1 and CDR2 sequences are SEHNR and FQNEAQ (reference sequence). The CDR3 totals 14 residues. Here the CDR3 DNA reads TGTGCCAGCAGCTTTATCCCCCCGGGCCAGTCAGGACTCTTT. It codes for CASSFIPPGQSGLF.

The rearrangement links TRBV28 to TRBJ1-1; D is ambiguous. Germline assignment: CDR1 MDHEN and CDR2 SYDVKM. There are 12 residues in the CDR3. V dropped 5 bases and J dropped 3 bases, with 7 bases sitting between them. DNA of the CDR3: TGTGCCAGCAGTAGAAAGTACACTGAAGCTTTCTTT. This encodes CASSRKYTEAFF.

This chain uses TRBV12-3 or TRBV12-4 with TRBJ2-5, with a tentative D call TRBD2 (7 bases). The V end was cut by 5 bases, the J end by 5 bases, with 12 bases between. The length of the CDR3 is 13 residues. CDR3 in amino acids: CASSRTAGETQYF. CDR3 sequence (DNA): TGTGCCAGCAGTCGGACAGCGGGGGAGACCCAGTACTTC.

V is TRBV6-5 and J is TRBJ1-2, with D possibly TRBD1 on 6 matching bases. Germline assignment: CDR1 MNHEY and CDR2 SVGAGI. Trimming took off 0 bases at V and 8 bases at J, with 19 bases between the two ends. The CDR3 has 16 residues. The CDR3 DNA sequence: TGTGCCAGCAGTTACTCGAGGGGGGGGGCGGCACGCGGCTACACCTTC. This translates into CASSYSRGGAARGYTF.

This clone is a singleton in its sample. This rearrangement joins TRBV2 to TRBJ1-2, with D perhaps matching TRBD1 (5 bases). Trimming left V 5 bases short and J 8 bases short, with 18 bases between. The CDR3 has 14 amino acids. Germline CDR1 is SNHLY and CDR2 is FYNNEI. CDR3 in amino acids: CASSPLREGRGYTF. The CDR3 DNA is TGTGCCAGCAGTCCCCTCAGGGAGGGGCGAGGCTACACCTTC.

This clone turned up a few times. The chain recombines TRBV2 with TRBJ1-6; D remains ambiguous. Trimming cost V 5 bases and J 13 bases, with 18 bases left between them. Germline CDR1 SNHLY, CDR2 FYNNEI. This CDR3 has 14 amino acids. As DNA, the CDR3 is TGTGCCAGCAGTCTTGCGGACCAGCATGGGCCCCTCCACTTT. Its protein is CASSLADQHGPLHF.

The V call is TRBV5-1, the J call TRBJ1-5; D unclear. The CDR3 loop spans 15 amino acids. Germline CDR1 and CDR2: SGHRS and YFSETQ. V lost 1 base, J lost 7 bases, and 15 bases lay in between. The CDR3 loop reads CASSLIGSPGQPQHF. The CDR3 nucleotides read TGCGCCAGCAGCTTGATCGGGAGCCCGGGACAGCCCCAGCATTTT.

The V call is TRBV28, the J call TRBJ1-4; 9 bases match TRBD1. V trimming: 1 base; J trimming: 8 bases; junction bases outside the gene matches: 2. This CDR3 region has 14 residues. Germline V gives CDR1 MDHEN, CDR2 SYDVKM. For the CDR3, the DNA is TGTGCCAGCAGTTTATACAGGGGGCGAGAAAAACTGTTTTTT. It encodes CASSLYRGREKLFF. Filled out from reference TRBV28 and TRBJ1-4, the complete variable domain reads DVKVTQSSRYLVKRTGEKVFLECVQDMDHENMFWYRQDPGLGLRLIYFSYDVKMKEKGDIPEGYSVSREKKERFSLILESASTNQTSMYLCASSLYRGREKLFFGSGTQLSVL.

CDR3 nucleotides: TGTGCCAGCAGCTTGATCTACGAGCAGTACTTC. It codes for CASSLIYEQYF. The chain carries TRBV7-2 and TRBJ2-7; the D is unclear. There are 11 residues in the CDR3. Germline CDR1 is SGHTA and CDR2 is FQGNSA. V was pared by 3 bases and J by 3 bases, with 3 bases between.

J is TRBJ1-2 and V is TRBV28; possible D gene TRBD1, 6 bases. V was pared by 2 bases and J by 7 bases, with 14 bases between. Germline V gives CDR1 MDHEN, CDR2 SYDVKM. CDR3 length: 14 amino acids. In DNA form, the CDR3 reads TGTGCCAGCAGTTTAATCGGGGGCGGGTTTGGCTACACCTTC. Amino acid sequence: CASSLIGGGFGYTF.

The chain carries TRBV7-9 and TRBJ2-2; 7 positions match TRBD1. The V gene's germline CDR1 is SEHNR and CDR2 FQNEAQ (reference sequence). The CDR3 has 16 amino acids. Trimming cost V 7 bases and J 4 bases; bases outside gene matches: 12. The CDR3 region is CASIPYRQGTTGELFF. The DNA of the CDR3 is TGTGCCAGCATACCTTATAGACAGGGCACCACCGGGGAGCTGTTTTTT.

The chain links TRBV11-2 to TRBJ1-2; D gene ambiguous. Deletions cut 5 bases from V and 0 bases from J, with 16 bases between. Germline values: CDR1 SGHAT, CDR2 FQNNGV. The CDR3 is 16 residues long. The CDR3 DNA reads as TGTGCCAGCAGCCTGAGTGGGCCCACCTCTAACTATGGCTACACCTTC. It translates to CASSLSGPTSNYGYTF.

This clone was seen once. This chain connects TRBV6-1 to TRBJ1-3, with 8 nucleotides matching TRBD1. CDR1 and CDR2 (germline): MNHNS, SASEGT. The CDR3 length is 17 residues. The V gene end was trimmed by 8 bases and the J gene end by 0 bases; junction bases not matched to a gene: 12. In nucleotides, the CDR3 is TGTGCCAGCGGTAAAGACAGGGGTTTTATCTCTGGAAACACCATATATTTT. Translation gives CASGKDRGFISGNTIYF.

This chain joins TRBV9 and TRBJ2-7; 7 bases align to TRBD1. From germline, CDR1 is SGDLS and CDR2 YYNGEE. CDR3 size: 12 residues. V lost 3 bases to trimming and J lost 3 bases; unmatched junction nucleotides: 0. DNA of the CDR3: TGTGCCAGCAGCGGACAGGGCTACGAGCAGTACTTC. Protein: CASSGQGYEQYF.

The V and J genes are TRBV11-3 and TRBJ2-3; 10 positions agree with TRBD1. Germline V CDR1 and CDR2: SGHNT, YENEEA. The CDR3 loop spans 14 amino acids. With V trimmed by 3 bases and J by 5 bases, 2 bases remained unmatched. The CDR3 nucleotides read TGTGCCAGCAGCTTCGGGACAGGGGAAGATACGCAGTATTTT. Translating it yields CASSFGTGEDTQYF.

This clone was counted a single time. V gene TRBV19 combines with J gene TRBJ1-2; TRBD1 is a possible D gene (6 bases). Between the trimmed V and J ends, which lost 7 bases and 4 bases, there was a span of 19 bases. Germline-derived CDR1 and CDR2 are LNHDA and SQIVND (reference sequence). The CDR3 length is 15 residues. The CDR3 here is CASTKGRGASYGYTF. In DNA, the CDR3 is TGTGCCAGTACCAAAGGTCGGGGGGCCAGCTATGGCTACACCTTC.

This rearrangement joins TRBV6-1 to TRBJ2-1, with 7 bases that match TRBD1. Germline-derived CDR1 and CDR2 are MNHNS and SASEGT. V was clipped by 1 base and J by 4 bases; unmatched bases: 4. The CDR3 consists of 15 residues. The CDR3 loop is CASSEEAGGYNEQFF. The CDR3 bases are TGTGCCAGCAGTGAAGAGGCAGGGGGTTACAATGAGCAGTTCTTC.

The chain is built from TRBV28 and TRBJ2-7; TRBD1 aligns across 7 bases. Germline V CDR1 and CDR2: MDHEN, SYDVKM. This CDR3 has 17 residues. Trimming removed 4 bases from V and 3 bases from J; junction bases left unmatched: 15. CDR3 region: CASSSDRKGSGRYEQYF. CDR3 nucleotide sequence: TGTGCCAGCAGTTCGGACAGGAAAGGTTCGGGTCGCTACGAGCAGTACTTC.

This chain connects TRBV6-5 to TRBJ2-7; the D gene is possibly TRBD2 (6 bases). The V and J ends lost 11 bases and 4 bases respectively, with 12 bases between them. The CDR3 contains 11 residues. CDR1 is MNHEY and CDR2 is SVGAGI in the germline V gene. The CDR3 bases are TGTGCCGAGGGGAGCGGGTACGAGCAGTACTTC. Its translation is CAEGSGYEQYF.

The rearrangement joins TRBV9 to TRBJ1-6, with 9 bases matching TRBD1. J lost 5 bases, V lost 4 bases, and 7 bases had no gene match. The CDR3 is 16 residues long. Germline V CDR1 and CDR2: SGDLS, YYNGEE. CDR3 sequence: CASSIRRDRDNSPLHF. In nucleotides, the CDR3 is TGTGCCAGCAGCATCCGTCGGGACAGGGATAATTCACCCCTCCACTTT.

The CDR3 bases are TGTGCCAGCAGCTTTGCCGAGAGGGAGCTGTTTTTT. Protein sequence: CASSFAERELFF. The V and J genes are TRBV9 and TRBJ2-2; D is ambiguous. CDR1 and CDR2 from the germline V gene are SGDLS and YYNGEE. The V end lost 4 bases, the J end lost 9 bases, and 10 bases lay between the germline ends. This CDR3 region has 12 residues.

The chain couples TRBV6-1 to TRBJ1-6; TRBD1 matches at 7 bases. V was pared by 3 bases and J by 8 bases, with 10 bases of the junction left unmatched. Germline V gives CDR1 MNHNS, CDR2 SASEGT. The CDR3 runs to 16 residues. The CDR3 reads CASSDRGQGGYSPLHF. CDR3 nucleotide sequence: TGTGCCAGCAGTGACCGGGGCCAGGGGGGATATTCACCCCTCCACTTT.